The 10 T cell receptor beta chains given below trace back to one sample, sequenced in a study of immune evolution from preneoplasia to lung adenocarcinoma. The assay was immunoSEQ multiplex PCR, and TCRdb's table has in-frame clones only and misses some. This table holds several thousand clones, around 80% found once. The sample comprised FFPE minimally invasive lung adenocarcinoma tissue. Receptor source: a person aged 70 to 80 with lung adenocarcinoma.

J is TRBJ2-4 and V is TRBV5-1; 8 nucleotides line up with TRBD2. CDR3 size: 16 residues. Trimming at V came to 0 bases and at J to 3 bases, leaving 5 bases not matched to a gene. Germline values: CDR1 SGHRS, CDR2 YFSETQ. The CDR3 DNA is TGCGCCAGCAGCTTGGAGGTAGCGGGACTCAAAAACATTCAGTACTTC. Translated: CASSLEVAGLKNIQYF.

This chain connects TRBV14 to TRBJ1-5, with D hard to call. The V gene lost 0 bases and the J gene lost 4 bases, with 10 bases spanning the gap. Germline V gene lookup returns CDR1 SGHDN and CDR2 FVKESK. This CDR3 spans 15 amino acids. CDR3 sequence reads: CASSQDDIGNQPQHF. CDR3 bases: TGTGCCAGCAGCCAAGATGATATTGGGAATCAGCCCCAGCATTTT.

This clone was seen more than once but under ten times. J is TRBJ2-1 and V is TRBV5-4; D is undetermined. Trimming left V 3 bases short and J 5 bases short, with 12 bases between. Germline CDR1 SGHNT, CDR2 YYREEE (reference sequence). This CDR3 region has 14 residues. The CDR3 DNA sequence: TGTGCCAGCAGCTCCGGCAAAGGTAACAATGAGCAGTTCTTC. Protein product: CASSSGKGNNEQFF.

With respect to this clone: The junction does not match germline at one end; this may be a read error. Other DNA sequences in the sample encode the same CDR3. The V call is TRBV7-2, the J call TRBJ2-2; 7 nucleotides match TRBD2. The CDR3 totals 16 residues. Germline CDR1 reads SGHTA; CDR2 reads FQGNSA. This CDR3 is CASSLSAGVRTGELFF. CDR3 in DNA: TGTGCCAGCAGCTTATCTGCGGGGGTGAGAACCGGGGAGCTGTTTTTC.

The V call is TRBV7-6, the J call TRBJ1-2; 8 bases align to TRBD1. This CDR3 spans 14 amino acids. The V segment lost 6 bases and the J segment 6 bases; nucleotides outside the gene matches: 9. Germline CDR1 SGHVS, CDR2 FNYEAQ. As DNA, the CDR3 is TGTGCCAGCAGACCATCAGGGGGCAGAGATGGCTACACCTTC. Translating it yields CASRPSGGRDGYTF. Drawing the rest from reference TRBV7-6 and TRBJ1-2, the complete variable domain is GAGVSQSPRYKVTKRGQDVALRCDPISGHVSLYWYRQALGQGPEFLTYFNYEAQQDKSGLPNDRFSAERPEGSISTLTIQRTEQRDSAMYRCASRPSGGRDGYTFGSGTRLTVV.

Only one count was recorded for this clone. The chain is built from TRBV5-4 and TRBJ2-1; 9 bases align to TRBD2. V lost 10 bases and J lost 8; bases outside the gene matches: 10. Germline assignment: CDR1 SGHNT and CDR2 YYREEE (reference sequence). The CDR3 is 13 residues long. The CDR3 sequence is CAVQVLAGDEQFF. In DNA form, the CDR3 reads TGTGCCGTACAGGTACTAGCGGGCGATGAGCAGTTCTTC. Based on the CDR3 plus reference TRBV5-4 and TRBJ2-1, the full variable domain is ETGVTQSPTHLIKTRGQQVTLRCSSQSGHNTVSWYQQALGQGPQFIFQYYREEENGRGNFPPRFSGLQFPNYSSELNVNALELDDSALYLCAVQVLAGDEQFFGPGTRLTVL.

CDR3 sequence reads: CASSFKAGVNYEQYF. The CDR3 coding sequence is TGCGCCAGCAGCTTCAAAGCAGGGGTGAACTACGAGCAGTACTTC. This chain links TRBV5-1 with TRBJ2-7; a weak D match, TRBD1 (6 bases). The CDR3 totals 15 residues. Deletions cut 2 bases from V and 3 bases from J, with 15 bases between. Germline V lookup: CDR1 SGHRS, CDR2 YFSETQ.

The chain employs TRBV15 and TRBJ1-2, with 9 bases matching TRBD1. V trimming: 5 bases; J trimming: 4 bases; junction bases outside the gene matches: 5. CDR1 and CDR2 (germline): LNHNV, YYDKDF (reference sequence). The CDR3 loop spans 14 amino acids. CDR3 region: CATSGRQGVYGYTF. Written as DNA, the CDR3 is TGTGCCACCAGCGGCCGACAGGGGGTCTATGGCTACACCTTC.

The chain recombines TRBV7-2 with TRBJ1-1, with D possibly TRBD1 on 5 matching bases. Germline V gene lookup returns CDR1 SGHTA and CDR2 FQGNSA. V was pared by 4 bases and J by 5 bases, with 14 bases between. The CDR3 is 14 amino acids. The CDR3 loop is CASSSLGGDTEAFF. CDR3 nucleotides: TGTGCCAGCAGCTCGCTGGGAGGGGATACTGAAGCTTTCTTT.

The chain couples TRBV6-5 to TRBJ2-3, with 7 bases matching TRBD1. Germline V gene sequence: CDR1 MNHEY, CDR2 SVGAGI. Trimming took 5 bases from V and 2 from J; bases not matched to a gene: 4. The length of the CDR3 is 14 residues. Written as DNA, the CDR3 is TGTGCCAGCAGTACGGGACAGCACACAGATACGCAGTATTTT. Translation: CASSTGQHTDTQYF.